This entry is about one T cell receptor (beta chain). These data are taken from a study of blood T cell repertoires in COVID-19. Original analysis: Amplification of reference gene primers provided the estimated nucleated cell counts. The assay was immunoSEQ multiplex PCR, and TCRdb's table has in-frame clones only and misses some. That table supplies the V and J calls and clone size; D and trimming were determined from the DNA. The sample holds fewer than 350,000 clones, more than 70% seen once. With 0 bases clipped from V and 10 bases from J, the junction kept 3 bases outside the gene matches. This CDR3 has 13 amino acids. Germline CDR1 PRHDT, CDR2 FYEKMQ (reference sequence).

The TCR was taken from a woman in her 30s who had been exposed to COVID-19. Sample: PBMCs or T cells enriched from blood (not recorded which). This chain uses TRBV13 with TRBJ2-1; 7 nucleotides match TRBD2. In nucleotides, the CDR3 is TGTGCCAGCAGCTTAGGCACACTAGCGGAGCAGTTCTTC. It yields the protein CASSLGTLAEQFF.